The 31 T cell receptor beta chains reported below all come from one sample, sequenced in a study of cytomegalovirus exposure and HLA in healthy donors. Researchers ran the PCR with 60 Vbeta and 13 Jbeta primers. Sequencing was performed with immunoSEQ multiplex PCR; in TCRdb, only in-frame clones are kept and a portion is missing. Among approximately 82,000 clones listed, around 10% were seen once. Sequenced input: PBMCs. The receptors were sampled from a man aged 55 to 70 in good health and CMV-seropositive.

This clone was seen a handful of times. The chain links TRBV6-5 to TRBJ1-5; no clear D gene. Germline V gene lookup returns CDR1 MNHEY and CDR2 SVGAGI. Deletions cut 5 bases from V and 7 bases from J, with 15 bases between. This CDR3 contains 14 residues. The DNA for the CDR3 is TGTGCCAGCAGTCCCAGACCGGAGCCGCAGCCCCAGCATTTT. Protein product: CASSPRPEPQPQHF.

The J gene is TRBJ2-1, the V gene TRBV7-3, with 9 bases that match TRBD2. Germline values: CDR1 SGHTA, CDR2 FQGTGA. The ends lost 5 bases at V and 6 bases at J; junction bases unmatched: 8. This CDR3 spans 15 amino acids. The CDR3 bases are TGTGCCAGCAGCCTGCGGGAGGGCCTTGGCAATGAGCAGTTCTTC. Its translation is CASSLREGLGNEQFF.

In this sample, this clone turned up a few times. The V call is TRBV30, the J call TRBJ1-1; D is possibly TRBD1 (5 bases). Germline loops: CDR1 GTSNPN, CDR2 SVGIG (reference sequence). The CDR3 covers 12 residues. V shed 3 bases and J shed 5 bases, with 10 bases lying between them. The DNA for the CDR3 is TGTGCCTGGAGCCCACAGGCGACTGAAGCTTTCTTT. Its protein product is CAWSPQATEAFF. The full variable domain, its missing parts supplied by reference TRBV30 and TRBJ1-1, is SQTIHQWPATLVQPVGSPLSLECTVEGTSNPNLYWYRQAAGRGLQLLFYSVGIGQISSEVPQNLSASRPQDRQFILSSKKLLLSDSGFYLCAWSPQATEAFFGQGTRLTVV.

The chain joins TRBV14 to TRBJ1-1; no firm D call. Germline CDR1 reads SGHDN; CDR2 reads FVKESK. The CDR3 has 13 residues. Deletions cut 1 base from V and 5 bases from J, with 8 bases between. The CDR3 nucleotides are TGTGCCAGCAGCCAAGCGTCGAGGACTGAAGCTTTCTTT. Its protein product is CASSQASRTEAFF.

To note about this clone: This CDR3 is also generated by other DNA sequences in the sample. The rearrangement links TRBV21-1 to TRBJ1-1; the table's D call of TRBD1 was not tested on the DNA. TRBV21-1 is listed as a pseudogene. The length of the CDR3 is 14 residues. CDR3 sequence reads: CASSNLGQGGEAFF. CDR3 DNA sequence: TGTGCCAGCAGTAATCTTGGCCAGGGGGGCGAAGCTTTCTTT.

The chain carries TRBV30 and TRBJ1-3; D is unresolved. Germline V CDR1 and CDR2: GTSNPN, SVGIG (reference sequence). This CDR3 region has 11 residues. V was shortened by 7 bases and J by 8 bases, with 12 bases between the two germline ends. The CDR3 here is CASDSSYTIYF. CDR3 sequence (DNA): TGTGCCTCCGACTCGAGCTACACCATATATTTT.

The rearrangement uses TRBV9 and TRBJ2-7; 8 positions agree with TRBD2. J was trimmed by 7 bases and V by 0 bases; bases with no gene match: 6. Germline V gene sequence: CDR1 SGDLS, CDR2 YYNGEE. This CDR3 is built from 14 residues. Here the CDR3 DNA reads TGTGCCAGCAGCGTAGTGCCGGGGGGGGATGAGCAGTACGTC. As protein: CASSVVPGGDEQYV.

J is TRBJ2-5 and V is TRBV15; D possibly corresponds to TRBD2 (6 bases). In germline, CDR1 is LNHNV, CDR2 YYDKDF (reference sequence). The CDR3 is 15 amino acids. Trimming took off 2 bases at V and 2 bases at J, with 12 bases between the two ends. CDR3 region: CATSRPWRVQETQYF. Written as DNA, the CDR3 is TGTGCCACCAGCAGACCGTGGAGGGTTCAAGAGACCCAGTACTTC. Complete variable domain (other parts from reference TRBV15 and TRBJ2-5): DAMVIQNPRYQVTQFGKPVTLSCSQTLNHNVMYWYQQKSSQAPKLLFHYYDKDFNNEADTPDNFQSRRPNTSFCFLDIRSPGLGDTAMYLCATSRPWRVQETQYFGPGTRLLVL.

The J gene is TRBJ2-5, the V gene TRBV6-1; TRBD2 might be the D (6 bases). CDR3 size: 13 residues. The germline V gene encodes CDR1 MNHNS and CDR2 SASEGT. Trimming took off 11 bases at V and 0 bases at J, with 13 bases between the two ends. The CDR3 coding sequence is TGTGCCGCAGCTCTAGCGTACCAAGAGACCCAGTACTTC. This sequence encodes CAAALAYQETQYF.

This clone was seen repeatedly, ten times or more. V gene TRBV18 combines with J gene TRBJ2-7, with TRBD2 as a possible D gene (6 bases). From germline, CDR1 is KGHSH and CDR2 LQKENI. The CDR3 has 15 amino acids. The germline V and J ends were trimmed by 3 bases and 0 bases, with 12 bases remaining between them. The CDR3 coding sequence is TGTGCCAGCTCACCGGGGACTGGCCTCTCCTACGAGCAGTACTTC. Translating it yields CASSPGTGLSYEQYF.

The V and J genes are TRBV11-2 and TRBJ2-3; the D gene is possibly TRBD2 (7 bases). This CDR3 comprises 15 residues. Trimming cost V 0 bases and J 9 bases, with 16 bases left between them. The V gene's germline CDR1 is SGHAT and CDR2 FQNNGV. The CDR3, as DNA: TGTGCCAGCAGCTTAGAGGGGGGGGCTAGCCGAACGCAGTATTTT. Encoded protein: CASSLEGGASRTQYF.

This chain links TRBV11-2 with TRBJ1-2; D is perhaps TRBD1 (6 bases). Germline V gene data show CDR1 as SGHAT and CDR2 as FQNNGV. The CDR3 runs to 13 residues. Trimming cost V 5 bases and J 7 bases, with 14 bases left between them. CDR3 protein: CASSRGGGAGYTF. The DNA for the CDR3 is TGTGCCAGCAGCCGGGGTGGGGGGGCTGGCTACACCTTC.

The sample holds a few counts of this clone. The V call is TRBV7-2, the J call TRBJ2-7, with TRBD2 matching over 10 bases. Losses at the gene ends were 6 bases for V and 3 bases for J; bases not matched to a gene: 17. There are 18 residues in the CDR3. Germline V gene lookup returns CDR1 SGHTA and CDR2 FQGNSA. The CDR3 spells CASSRGGFKGLASYEQYF. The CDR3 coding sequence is TGTGCCAGCAGTCGAGGAGGATTTAAGGGACTAGCGAGCTACGAGCAGTACTTC.

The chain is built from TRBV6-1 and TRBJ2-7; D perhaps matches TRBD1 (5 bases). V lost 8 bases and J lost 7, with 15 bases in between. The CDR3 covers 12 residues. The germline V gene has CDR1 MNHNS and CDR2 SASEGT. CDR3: CASVSQGREQYV. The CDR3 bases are TGTGCCAGCGTCTCGCAGGGTCGAGAGCAGTACGTC.

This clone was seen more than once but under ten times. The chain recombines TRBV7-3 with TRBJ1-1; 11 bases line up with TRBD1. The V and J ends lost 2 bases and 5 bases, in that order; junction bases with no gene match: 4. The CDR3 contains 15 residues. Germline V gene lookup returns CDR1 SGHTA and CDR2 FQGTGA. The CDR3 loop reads CASSLAGTGGTEAFF. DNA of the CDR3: TGTGCCAGCAGCTTAGCCGGGACAGGGGGAACTGAAGCTTTCTTT.

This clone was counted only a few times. The CDR3 spells CASGPHSFVAEAFF. The CDR3 nucleotides read TGTGCTAGTGGTCCTCACTCCTTTGTCGCTGAAGCTTTCTTT. The chain has TRBV12-5 and TRBJ1-1; D gene uncertain. Per the germline V gene, CDR1 is LGHNT and CDR2 is FRNRAP. The V gene lost 5 bases and the J gene lost 6 bases, with 16 bases spanning the gap. CDR3 length: 14 residues.

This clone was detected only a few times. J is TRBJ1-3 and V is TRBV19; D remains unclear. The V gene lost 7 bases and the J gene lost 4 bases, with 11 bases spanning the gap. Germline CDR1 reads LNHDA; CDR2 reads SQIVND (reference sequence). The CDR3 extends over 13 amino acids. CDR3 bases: TGTGCCAGTAAATGGCCTCTCGGAAACACCATATATTTT. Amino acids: CASKWPLGNTIYF.

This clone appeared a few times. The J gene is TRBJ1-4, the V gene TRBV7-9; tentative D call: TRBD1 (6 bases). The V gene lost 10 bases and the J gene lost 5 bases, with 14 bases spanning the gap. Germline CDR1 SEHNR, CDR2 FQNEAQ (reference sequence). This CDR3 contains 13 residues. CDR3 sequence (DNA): TGTGCCATCCCGGACAGCTTGAATGAAAAACTGTTTTTT. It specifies CAIPDSLNEKLFF. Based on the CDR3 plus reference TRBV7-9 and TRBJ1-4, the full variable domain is DTGVSQNPRHKITKRGQNVTFRCDPISEHNRLYWYRQTLGQGPEFLTYFQNEAQLEKSRLLSDRFSAERPKGSFSTLEIQRTEQGDSAMYLCAIPDSLNEKLFFGSGTQLSVL.

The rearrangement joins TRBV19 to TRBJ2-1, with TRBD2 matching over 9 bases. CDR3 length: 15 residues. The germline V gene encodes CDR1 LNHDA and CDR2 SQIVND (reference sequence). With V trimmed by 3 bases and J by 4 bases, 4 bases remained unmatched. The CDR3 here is CASSMSGGSYNEQFF. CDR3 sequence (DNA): TGTGCCAGTAGTATGAGCGGGGGGAGTTACAATGAGCAGTTCTTC. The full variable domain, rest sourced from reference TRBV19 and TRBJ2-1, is DGGITQSPKYLFRKEGQNVTLSCEQNLNHDAMYWYRQDPGQGLRLIYYSQIVNDFQKGDIAEGYSVSREKKESFPLTVTSAQKNPTAFYLCASSMSGGSYNEQFFGPGTRLTVL.

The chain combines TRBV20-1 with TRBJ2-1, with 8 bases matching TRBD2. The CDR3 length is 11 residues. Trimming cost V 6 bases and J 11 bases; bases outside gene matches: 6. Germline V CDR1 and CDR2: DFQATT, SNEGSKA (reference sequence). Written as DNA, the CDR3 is TGCAGTGCCTCCGGGACTAGGAAGCAGTTCTTC. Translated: CSASGTRKQFF.

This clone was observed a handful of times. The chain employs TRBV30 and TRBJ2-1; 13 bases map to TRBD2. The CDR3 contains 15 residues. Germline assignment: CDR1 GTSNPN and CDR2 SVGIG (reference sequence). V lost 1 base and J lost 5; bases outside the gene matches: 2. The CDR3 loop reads CAWSGLAGGNNEQFF. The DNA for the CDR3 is TGTGCCTGGAGTGGACTAGCGGGAGGCAACAATGAGCAGTTCTTC.

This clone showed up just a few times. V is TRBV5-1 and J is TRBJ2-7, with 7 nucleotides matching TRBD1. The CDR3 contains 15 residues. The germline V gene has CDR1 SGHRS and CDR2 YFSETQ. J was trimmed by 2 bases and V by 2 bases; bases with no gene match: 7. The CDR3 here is CASSFSPGQTYEQYF. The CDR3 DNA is TGCGCCAGCAGCTTTAGCCCGGGACAGACCTACGAGCAGTACTTC.

The CDR3 DNA follows: TGTGCCAGCAGTGCTTCACAGGGGGGCAATCAGCCCCAGCATTTT. The encoded protein is CASSASQGGNQPQHF. This chain joins TRBV6-1 and TRBJ1-5, with 8 nucleotides matching TRBD1. The trim removed 4 bases at V and 2 bases at J, leaving 4 bases unmatched. CDR1 is MNHNS and CDR2 is SASEGT in the germline V gene. The CDR3 sequence is 15 residues long.

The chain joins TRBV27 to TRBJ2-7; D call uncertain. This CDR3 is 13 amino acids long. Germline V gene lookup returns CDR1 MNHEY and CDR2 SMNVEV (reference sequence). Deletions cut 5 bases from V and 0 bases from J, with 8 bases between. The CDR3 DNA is TGTGCCAGCAGTCACCCGGGCTCCTACGAGCAGTACTTC. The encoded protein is CASSHPGSYEQYF.

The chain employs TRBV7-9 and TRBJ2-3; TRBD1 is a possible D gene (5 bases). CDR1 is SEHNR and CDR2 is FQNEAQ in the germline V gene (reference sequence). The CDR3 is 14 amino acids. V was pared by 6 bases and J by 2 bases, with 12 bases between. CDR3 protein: CASSKGRDTDTQYF. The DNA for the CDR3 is TGTGCCAGCAGTAAGGGCAGGGACACAGATACGCAGTATTTT. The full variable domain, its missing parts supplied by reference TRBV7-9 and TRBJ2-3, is DTGVSQNPRHKITKRGQNVTFRCDPISEHNRLYWYRQTLGQGPEFLTYFQNEAQLEKSRLLSDRFSAERPKGSFSTLEIQRTEQGDSAMYLCASSKGRDTDTQYFGPGTRLTVL.

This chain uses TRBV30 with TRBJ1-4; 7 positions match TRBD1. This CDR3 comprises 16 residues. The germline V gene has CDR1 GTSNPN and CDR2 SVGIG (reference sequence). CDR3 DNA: TGTGTAACGGAAGTAGGGACAGAGGCTACTAATGAAAAACTGTTTTTT. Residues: CVTEVGTEATNEKLFF.

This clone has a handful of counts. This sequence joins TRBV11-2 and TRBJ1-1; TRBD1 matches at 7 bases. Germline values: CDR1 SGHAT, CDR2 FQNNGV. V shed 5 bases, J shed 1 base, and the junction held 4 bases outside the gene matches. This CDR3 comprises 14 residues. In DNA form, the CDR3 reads TGTGCCAGCAGCCAGACAGGGACGAACACTGAAGCTTTCTTT. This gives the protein CASSQTGTNTEAFF.

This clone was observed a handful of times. This CDR3 is CASSLGGSFTGELFF. The CDR3 nucleotides are TGTGCCAGCAGCTTAGGAGGGTCATTCACCGGGGAGCTGTTTTTT. The chain has TRBV7-6 and TRBJ2-2, with a possible D match to TRBD2 (5 bases). There are 15 residues in the CDR3. Per germline, CDR1 SGHVS and CDR2 FNYEAQ. V lost 1 base and J 4 bases, leaving 10 bases between the germline ends. Filled out from reference TRBV7-6 and TRBJ2-2, the complete variable domain reads GAGVSQSPRYKVTKRGQDVALRCDPISGHVSLYWYRQALGQGPEFLTYFNYEAQQDKSGLPNDRFSAERPEGSISTLTIQRTEQRDSAMYRCASSLGGSFTGELFFGEGSRLTVL.

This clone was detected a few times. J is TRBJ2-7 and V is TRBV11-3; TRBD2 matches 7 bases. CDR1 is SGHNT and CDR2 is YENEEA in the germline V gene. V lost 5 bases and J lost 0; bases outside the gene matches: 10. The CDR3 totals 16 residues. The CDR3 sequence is CASSLSSGGVSYEQYF. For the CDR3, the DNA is TGTGCCAGCAGCCTCTCTTCGGGGGGAGTCTCCTACGAGCAGTACTTC.

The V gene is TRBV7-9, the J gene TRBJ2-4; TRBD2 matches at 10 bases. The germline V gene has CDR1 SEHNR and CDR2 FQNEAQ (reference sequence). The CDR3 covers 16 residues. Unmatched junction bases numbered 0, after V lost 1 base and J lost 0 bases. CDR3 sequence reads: CASSLGLAGAKNIQYF. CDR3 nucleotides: TGTGCCAGCAGCTTAGGACTAGCGGGAGCCAAAAACATTCAGTACTTC.

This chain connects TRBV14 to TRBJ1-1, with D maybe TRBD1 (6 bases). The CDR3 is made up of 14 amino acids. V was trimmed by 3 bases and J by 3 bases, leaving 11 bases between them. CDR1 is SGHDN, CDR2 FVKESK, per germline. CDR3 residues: CASSHYRVYTEAFF. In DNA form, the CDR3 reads TGTGCCAGCAGCCACTACAGGGTCTACACTGAAGCTTTCTTT.